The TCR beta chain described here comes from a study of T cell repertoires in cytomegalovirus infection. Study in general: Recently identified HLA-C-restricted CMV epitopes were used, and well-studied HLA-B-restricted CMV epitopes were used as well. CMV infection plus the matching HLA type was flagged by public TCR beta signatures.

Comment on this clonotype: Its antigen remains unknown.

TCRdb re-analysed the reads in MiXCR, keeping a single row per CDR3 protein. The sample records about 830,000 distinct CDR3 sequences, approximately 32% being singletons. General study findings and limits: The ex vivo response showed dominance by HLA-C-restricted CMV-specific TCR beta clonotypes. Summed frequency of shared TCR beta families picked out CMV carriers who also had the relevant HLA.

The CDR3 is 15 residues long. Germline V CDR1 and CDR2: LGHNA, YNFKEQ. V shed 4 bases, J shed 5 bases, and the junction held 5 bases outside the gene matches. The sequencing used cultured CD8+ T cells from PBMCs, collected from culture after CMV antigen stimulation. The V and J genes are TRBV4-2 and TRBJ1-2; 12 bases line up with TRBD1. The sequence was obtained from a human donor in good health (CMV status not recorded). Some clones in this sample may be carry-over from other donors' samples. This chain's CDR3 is CASSPGQGALYGYTF. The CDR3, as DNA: TGTGCCAGCAGCCCGGGACAGGGGGCGTTATATGGCTACACCTTC.